This TCR beta chain was identified in a study of molecular identifiers for immune sequencing clone quantification. Study conclusions and caveats: Clone sizes could be underestimated for highly expanded clones when identical TCR molecules share a barcode.

Libraries from naive CD8 cells were generated from roughly 18,000 to 920,000 sorted cells (with 10%, 30% or 50% RNA). As for this clonotype: Its specificity is unknown. It may be a read error: a sequence one base away is much more abundant.

MiXCR, applied by TCRdb to the PCR reads, yields one record per CDR3 protein. Among a few hundred thousand distinct CDR3 sequences listed, 24% were seen once. The sequence was collected from a human donor in good health. Some libraries in this study had Jurkat cell RNA spiked in. The sequenced sample was naive CD8+ T cells from blood, with Jurkat cell RNA spiked in. Subset denoted: FACS-sorted CD8+CD4-CCR7+CD45RA+ naive T cells.

In DNA form, the CDR3 reads TGTGCCAGCGCTGGGGACAGGGGTTACAATGAGCAGTTCTTC. Translated: CASAGDRGYNEQFF. The chain employs TRBV28 and TRBJ2-1, with TRBD1 matching over 10 bases. Germline V gene lookup returns CDR1 MDHEN and CDR2 SYDVKM. Germline trimming cut 8 bases from V and 4 bases from J; bases unmatched to any gene: 5. CDR3 size: 14 residues.